This T cell receptor beta chain was sequenced during a study of T-cell reconstitution after alpha-beta-depleted transplantation in children. The CDR3 length is 15 residues. Per germline, CDR1 SGHVS and CDR2 FNYEAQ. V was shortened by 1 base and J by 2 bases, with 11 bases between the two germline ends. Molecular barcoding with unique molecular identifiers was used for the TCRbeta library. Using its own MiXCR run on the PCR reads, TCRdb lists one record per CDR3 protein. Of around 250,000 distinct CDR3 sequences listed, 9.9% are singletons. The chain combines TRBV7-6 with TRBJ2-5, with no clear D. The source was PBMCs from the stem cell graft donor, collected from the stem cell graft. This TCR was recovered from a human donor who donated a stem cell graft to a child with SCID. CDR3 amino acids: CASSLEFQSQETQYF. As DNA, the CDR3 is TGTGCCAGCAGCTTAGAGTTTCAGTCACAAGAGACCCAGTACTTC.